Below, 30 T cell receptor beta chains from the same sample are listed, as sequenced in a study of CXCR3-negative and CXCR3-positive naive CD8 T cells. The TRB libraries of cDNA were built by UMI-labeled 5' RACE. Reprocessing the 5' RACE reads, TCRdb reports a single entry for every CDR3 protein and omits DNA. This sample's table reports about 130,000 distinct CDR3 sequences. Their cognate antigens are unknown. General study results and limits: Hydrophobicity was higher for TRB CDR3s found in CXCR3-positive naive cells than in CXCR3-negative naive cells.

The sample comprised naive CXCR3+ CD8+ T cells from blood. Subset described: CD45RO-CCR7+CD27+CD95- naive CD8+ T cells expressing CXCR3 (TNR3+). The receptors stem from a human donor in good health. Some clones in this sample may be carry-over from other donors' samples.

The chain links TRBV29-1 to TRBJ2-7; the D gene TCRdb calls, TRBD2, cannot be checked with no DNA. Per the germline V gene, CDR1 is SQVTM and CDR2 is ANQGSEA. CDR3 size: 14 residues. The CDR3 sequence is CSVCSGPDRYEQYF.

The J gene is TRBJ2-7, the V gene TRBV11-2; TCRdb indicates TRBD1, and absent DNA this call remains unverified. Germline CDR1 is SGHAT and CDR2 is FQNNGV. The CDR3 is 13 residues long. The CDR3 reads CASSRGTGTEQYF.

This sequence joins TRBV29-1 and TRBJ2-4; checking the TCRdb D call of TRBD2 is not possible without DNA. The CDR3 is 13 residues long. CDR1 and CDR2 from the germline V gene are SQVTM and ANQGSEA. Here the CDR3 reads CSGFGGLSDIQYF.

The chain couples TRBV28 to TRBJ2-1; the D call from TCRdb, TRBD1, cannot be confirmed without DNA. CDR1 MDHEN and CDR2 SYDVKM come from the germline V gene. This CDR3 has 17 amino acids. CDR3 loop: CASTLDKVGGPYNEQFF.

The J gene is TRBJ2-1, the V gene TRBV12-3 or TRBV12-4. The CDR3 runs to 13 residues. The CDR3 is CASTYSSYNEQFF.

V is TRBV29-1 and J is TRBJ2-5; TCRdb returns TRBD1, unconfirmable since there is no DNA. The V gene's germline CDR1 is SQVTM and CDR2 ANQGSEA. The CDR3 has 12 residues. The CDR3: CSVDTGGETQYF.

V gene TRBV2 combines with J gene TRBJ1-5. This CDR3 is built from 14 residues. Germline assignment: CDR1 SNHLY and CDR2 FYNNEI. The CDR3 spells CASNLVEERQPQHF.

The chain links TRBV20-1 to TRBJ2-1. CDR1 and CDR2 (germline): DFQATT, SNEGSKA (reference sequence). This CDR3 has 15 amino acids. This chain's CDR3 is CSARERSSSYNEQFF.

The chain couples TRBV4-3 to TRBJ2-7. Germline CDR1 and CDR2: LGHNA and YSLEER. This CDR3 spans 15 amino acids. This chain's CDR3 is CASSQDAGGSYEQYF.

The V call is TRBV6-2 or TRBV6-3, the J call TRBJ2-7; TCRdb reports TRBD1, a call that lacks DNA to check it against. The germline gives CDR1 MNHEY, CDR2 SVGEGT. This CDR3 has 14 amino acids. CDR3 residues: CASSLHGGIWEQYF.

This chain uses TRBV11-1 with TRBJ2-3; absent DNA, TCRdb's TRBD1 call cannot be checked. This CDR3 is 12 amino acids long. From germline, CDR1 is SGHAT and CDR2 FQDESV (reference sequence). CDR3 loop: CASSYDRGTQYF.

The CDR3: CASSQDRPYGQYNEQLF. The rearrangement uses TRBV4-3 and TRBJ2-1. Germline V gives CDR1 LGHNA, CDR2 YSLEER. The CDR3 is 17 amino acids.

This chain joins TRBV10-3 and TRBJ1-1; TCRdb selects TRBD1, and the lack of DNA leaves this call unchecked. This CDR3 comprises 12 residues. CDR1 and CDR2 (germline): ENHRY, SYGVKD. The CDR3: CAIRGQNTEAFF.

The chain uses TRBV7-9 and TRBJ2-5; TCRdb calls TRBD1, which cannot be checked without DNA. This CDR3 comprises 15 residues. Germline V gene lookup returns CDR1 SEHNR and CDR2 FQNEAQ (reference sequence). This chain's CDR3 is CASSSRDIGQETQYF.

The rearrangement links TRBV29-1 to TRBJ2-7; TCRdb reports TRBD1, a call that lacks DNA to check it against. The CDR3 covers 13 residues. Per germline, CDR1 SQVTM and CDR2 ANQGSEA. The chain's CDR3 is CSVELTGPYEQYF.

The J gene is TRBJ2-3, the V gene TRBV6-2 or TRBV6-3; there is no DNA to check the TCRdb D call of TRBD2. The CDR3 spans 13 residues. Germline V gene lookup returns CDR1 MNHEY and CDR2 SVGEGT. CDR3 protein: CASTSPPGDTQYF.

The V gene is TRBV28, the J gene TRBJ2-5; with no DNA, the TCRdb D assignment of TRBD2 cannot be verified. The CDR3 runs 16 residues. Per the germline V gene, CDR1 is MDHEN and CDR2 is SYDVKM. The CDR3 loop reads CATIAAEGGPGETQYF. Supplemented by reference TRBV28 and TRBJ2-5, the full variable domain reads DVKVTQSSRYLVKRTGEKVFLECVQDMDHENMFWYRQDPGLGLRLIYFSYDVKMKEKGDIPEGYSVSREKKERFSLILESASTNQTSMYLCATIAAEGGPGETQYFGPGTRLLVL.

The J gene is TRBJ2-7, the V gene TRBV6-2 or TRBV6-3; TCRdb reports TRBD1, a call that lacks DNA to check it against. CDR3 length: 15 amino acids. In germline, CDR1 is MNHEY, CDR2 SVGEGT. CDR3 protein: CASRNSGTGIYEQYF.

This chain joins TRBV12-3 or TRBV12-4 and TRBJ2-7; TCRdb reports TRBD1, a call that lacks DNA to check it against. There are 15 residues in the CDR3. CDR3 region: CASNQRDRALDEQYF.

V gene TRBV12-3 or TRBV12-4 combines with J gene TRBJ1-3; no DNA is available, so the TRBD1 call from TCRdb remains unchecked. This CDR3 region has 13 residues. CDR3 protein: CASIRDRDITIYF.

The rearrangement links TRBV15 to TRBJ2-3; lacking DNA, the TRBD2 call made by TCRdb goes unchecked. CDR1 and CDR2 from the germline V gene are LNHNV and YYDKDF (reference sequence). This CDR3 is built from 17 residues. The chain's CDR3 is CATSRASYSPPADTQYF.

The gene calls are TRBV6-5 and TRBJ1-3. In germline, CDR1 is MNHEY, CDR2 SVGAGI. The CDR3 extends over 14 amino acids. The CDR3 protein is CASTIGGPGNTIYF.

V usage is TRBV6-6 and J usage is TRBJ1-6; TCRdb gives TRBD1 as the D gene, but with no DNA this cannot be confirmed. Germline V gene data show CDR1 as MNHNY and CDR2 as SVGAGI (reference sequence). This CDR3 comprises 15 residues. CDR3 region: CASTDEGAYNSPLHF.

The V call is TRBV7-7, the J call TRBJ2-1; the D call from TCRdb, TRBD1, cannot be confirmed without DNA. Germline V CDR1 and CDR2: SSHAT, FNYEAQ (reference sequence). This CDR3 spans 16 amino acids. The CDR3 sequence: CASSLETGSSYNQQFF.

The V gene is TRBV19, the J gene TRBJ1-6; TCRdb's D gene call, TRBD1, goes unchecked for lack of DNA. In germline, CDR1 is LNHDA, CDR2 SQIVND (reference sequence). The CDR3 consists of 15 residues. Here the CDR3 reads CASKRDRGQDSPLHF.

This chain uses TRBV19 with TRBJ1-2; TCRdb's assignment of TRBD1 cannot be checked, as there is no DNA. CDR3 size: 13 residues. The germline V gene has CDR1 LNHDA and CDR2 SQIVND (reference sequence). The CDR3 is CASSMGEDYGYTF.

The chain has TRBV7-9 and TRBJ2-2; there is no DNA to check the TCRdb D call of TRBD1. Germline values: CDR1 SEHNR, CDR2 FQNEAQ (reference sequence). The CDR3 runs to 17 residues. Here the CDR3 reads CASSQSGGYGNTGELFF.

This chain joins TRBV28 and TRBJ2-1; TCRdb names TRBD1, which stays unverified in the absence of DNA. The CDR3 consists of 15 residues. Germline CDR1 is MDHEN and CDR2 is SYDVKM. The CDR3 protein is CASSLPGVIRNEQFF. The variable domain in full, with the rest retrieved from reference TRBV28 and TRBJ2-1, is DVKVTQSSRYLVKRTGEKVFLECVQDMDHENMFWYRQDPGLGLRLIYFSYDVKMKEKGDIPEGYSVSREKKERFSLILESASTNQTSMYLCASSLPGVIRNEQFFGPGTRLTVL.

This CDR3 is CASSYEGGQPQHF. V and J are TRBV6-5 and TRBJ1-5; TCRdb selects TRBD1, and the lack of DNA leaves this call unchecked. The CDR3 length is 13 residues. The germline CDR1 and CDR2 sequences are MNHEY and SVGAGI.

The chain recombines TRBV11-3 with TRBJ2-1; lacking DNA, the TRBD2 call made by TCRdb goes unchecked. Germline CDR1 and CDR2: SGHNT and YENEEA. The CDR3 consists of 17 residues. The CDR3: CASSKNLLAGGGNEQFF.